The 17 T cell receptor beta chains reported below all come from one sample, sequenced in a study of T cells in Graves' hyperthyroidism and ophthalmopathy. Regions amplified from RNA transcripts were the TCR beta CDR3 regions. The TCR CDR3 was amplified in a first-round RT-PCR using the HTBI primer set. One entry per CDR3 protein, called by TCRdb with MiXCR from the multiplex PCR reads. The sample has some 600,000 distinct CDR3 sequences, about 45% seen once; the top ten hold about 7.8%. The sequencing sample was made of peripheral blood or thyroid tissue (not recorded which). The receptors were gathered from a woman aged 18-29 years with Graves' hyperthyroidism.

This clonotype has a handful of counts. CDR3 residues: CASSDSASGSIEQYF. The CDR3, as DNA: TGTGCCAGCAGTGATTCGGCGAGCGGGAGTATCGAGCAGTACTTC. The chain recombines TRBV2 with TRBJ2-7; 8 nucleotides match TRBD2. CDR3 length: 15 amino acids. Trimming at V came to 3 bases and at J to 6 bases, leaving 10 bases not matched to a gene. The germline gives CDR1 SNHLY, CDR2 FYNNEI.

As regards this clonotype: At one of its ends the junction is not consistent with the germline gene, which may arise from a read error. This sequence joins TRBV25-1 and TRBJ2-5; D remains unclear. CDR1 and CDR2 from the germline V gene are MGHDK and SYGVNS. This CDR3 contains 12 residues. The CDR3 DNA reads TGTACCAGCAGAGATTATGCGGAGACCCAGTACTTC. This gives the protein CTSRDYAETQYF.

On this clonotype itself: The germline gene is not matched at one end of the junction; a read error may be the cause. The chain carries TRBV10-3 and TRBJ1-6, with a weak D call TRBD1 (5 bases). Germline V gene sequence: CDR1 ENHRY, CDR2 SYGVKD. CDR3 size: 18 residues. CDR3 bases: TGTGCCAGCAGTATCCAAATTAGGACACCGTCGGATAATTCACCCCTCCACTTT. It yields the protein CASSIQIRTPSDNSPLHF.

In this sample, this clonotype turned up many times. This rearrangement joins TRBV24-1 to TRBJ1-2; 7 bases align to TRBD1. CDR3 length: 14 amino acids. Germline trimming cut 4 bases from V and 7 bases from J; bases unmatched to any gene: 8. The germline CDR1 and CDR2 sequences are KGHDR and SFDVKD. CDR3 sequence reads: CATSEPTTGLGYTF. The CDR3 DNA reads TGTGCCACCAGTGAGCCAACGACAGGGCTTGGCTACACCTTC.

There are a few counts of this clonotype. A read error may explain this, as a much larger clone is one base away. The CDR3 loop reads CSVMGETQCF. The CDR3 DNA follows: TGCAGCGTTATGGGGGAGACCCAGTGCTTC. This chain joins TRBV29-1 and TRBJ2-5, with D perhaps matching TRBD1 or TRBD2 (5 bases each). The CDR3 is 10 residues long. Germline values: CDR1 SQVTM, CDR2 ANQGSEA.

With regard to this clonotype: This may stem from a read error, because a much larger clone lies one nucleotide away. V gene TRBV4-1 combines with J gene TRBJ1-5, with a tentative D call TRBD1 (6 bases). This CDR3 region has 15 residues. Per the germline V gene, CDR1 is MGHRA and CDR2 is YSYEKL. The CDR3 nucleotides read TGCGCCAGCAGCCCAGTGGACAGCCACAATCAGCCCCCGCATTTT. This translates into CASSPVDSHNQPPHF.

As concerns this clonotype: A read error may produce the germline difference seen at one junction end. The chain links TRBV20-1 to TRBJ2-7; D is possibly TRBD1 or TRBD2 (5 bases each). The CDR3 sequence is 12 residues long. Germline V gene data show CDR1 as DFQATT and CDR2 as SNEGSKA (reference sequence). This CDR3 reads CSPSRDGPDLPF. In DNA, the CDR3 is TGCAGTCCTAGTCGGGACGGCCCTGATTTGCCCTTC.

At least ten counts were recorded for this clonotype. The chain combines TRBV24-1 with TRBJ2-2; TRBD1 might be the D (6 bases). Between the trimmed V and J ends, which lost 0 bases and 3 bases, there was a span of 10 bases. The CDR3 is 16 amino acids. Germline V lookup: CDR1 KGHDR, CDR2 SFDVKD. The CDR3 loop reads CATSDLAGVDTGELFF. CDR3 nucleotide sequence: TGTGCCACCAGTGATTTGGCAGGGGTGGACACCGGGGAGCTGTTTTTT.

J is TRBJ2-7 and V is TRBV6-5, with D possibly being TRBD1 or TRBD2 (5 bases each). The germline V and J ends were trimmed by 4 bases and 4 bases, with 20 bases remaining between them. The CDR3 sequence is 16 residues long. Germline values: CDR1 MNHEY, CDR2 SVGAGI. In nucleotides, the CDR3 is TGTGCCAGCAGTTCACCCCGGGGACGCTCTCTGTACGAGCAGTACTTC. The encoded protein is CASSSPRGRSLYEQYF.

The chain combines TRBV7-2 with TRBJ2-2; 7 bases agree with TRBD1. The CDR3 covers 15 residues. The V gene's germline CDR1 is SGHTA and CDR2 FQGNSA. The ends lost 2 bases at V and 5 bases at J; junction bases unmatched: 5. CDR3 protein: CASSLRAGGTGELFF. The DNA of the CDR3 is TGTGCCAGCAGCTTAAGGGCAGGGGGTACCGGGGAGCTGTTTTTT.

As DNA, the CDR3 is TGTGCCAGCAGCCGAGGCGGGACTAGCGGGTACGAGCAGTACTTC. This encodes CASSRGGTSGYEQYF. The chain recombines TRBV4-2 with TRBJ2-7, with 12 bases matching TRBD2. The CDR3 has 15 amino acids. With 4 bases clipped from V and 4 bases from J, the junction kept 5 bases outside the gene matches. Germline V gene sequence: CDR1 LGHNA, CDR2 YNFKEQ.

The chain joins TRBV14 to TRBJ1-5; D remains ambiguous. The germline gives CDR1 SGHDN, CDR2 FVKESK. V shed 5 bases and J shed 6 bases, with 11 bases lying between them. The CDR3 covers 13 residues. The CDR3 DNA is TGTGCCAGCAGCTTGACTCCGGTTCAGCCCCAGCATTTT. Translated: CASSLTPVQPQHF.

This clonotype was seen just once. The chain carries TRBV29-1 and TRBJ1-3; TRBD1 agrees at 7 bases. The CDR3 is made up of 12 amino acids. Germline V lookup: CDR1 SQVTM, CDR2 ANQGSEA. The V gene end was trimmed by 3 bases and the J gene end by 7 bases; junction bases not matched to a gene: 3. CDR3 residues: CSVEARGNTIYF. The DNA for the CDR3 is TGCAGCGTTGAGGCCAGGGGGAACACCATATATTTT.

This clonotype appeared many times. The chain has TRBV7-8 and TRBJ2-7; no clear D. The CDR3 totals 14 residues. Germline lookup yields CDR1 SGHVS and CDR2 FQNEAQ. The V end lost 7 bases, the J end lost 2 bases, and 15 bases lay between the germline ends. CDR3 loop: CASNPSAAAYEQYF. CDR3 DNA: TGTGCCAGCAACCCGAGTGCGGCGGCCTACGAGCAGTACTTC.

This clonotype was recorded many times. An end of the junction differs from the germline gene, which may be a read error. This chain connects TRBV2 to TRBJ2-7; 7 nucleotides line up with TRBD1. Per the germline V gene, CDR1 is SNHLY and CDR2 is FYNNEI. There are 15 residues in the CDR3. The CDR3 sequence is CASREGQVPSYEQYF. The CDR3 DNA reads as TGTGCCAGCAGGGAAGGACAGGTACCCTCCTACGAGCAGTACTTC.

Points on this clonotype: This may be a read error: a much more frequent sequence differs by one nucleotide. J is TRBJ1-2 and V is TRBV13, with D unresolved. The CDR3 spans 13 residues. The germline V gene encodes CDR1 PRHDT and CDR2 FYEKMQ (reference sequence). The ends were cut back, 0 bases at V and 8 bases at J, with 10 bases in the middle. Written as DNA, the CDR3 is TGTGCCAGCAGCTTAGGGCCCCTCGCGGGCTACACCTTC. This codes for CASSLGPLAGYTF.

This clonotype appeared a few times. A read error may produce the germline difference seen at one junction end. The DNA of the CDR3 is TGTGCCAGCAGTGAAACAGCCCCTCCTAGCAATCAGCCCCAGCATTTT. Its translation: CASSETAPPSNQPQHF. V and J are TRBV10-3 and TRBJ1-5; D not certain. This CDR3 region has 16 residues. In germline, CDR1 is ENHRY, CDR2 SYGVKD.